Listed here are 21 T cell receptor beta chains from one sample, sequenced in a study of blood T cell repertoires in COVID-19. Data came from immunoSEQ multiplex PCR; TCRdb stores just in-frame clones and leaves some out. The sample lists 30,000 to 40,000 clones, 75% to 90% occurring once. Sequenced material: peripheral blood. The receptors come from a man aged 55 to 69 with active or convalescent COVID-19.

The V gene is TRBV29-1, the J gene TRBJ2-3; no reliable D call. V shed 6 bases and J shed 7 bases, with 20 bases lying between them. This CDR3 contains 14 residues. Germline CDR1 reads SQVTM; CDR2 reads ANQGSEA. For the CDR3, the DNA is TGCAGCGTCCGTAAACTCCAACAAACTAATACGCAGTATTTT. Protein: CSVRKLQQTNTQYF.

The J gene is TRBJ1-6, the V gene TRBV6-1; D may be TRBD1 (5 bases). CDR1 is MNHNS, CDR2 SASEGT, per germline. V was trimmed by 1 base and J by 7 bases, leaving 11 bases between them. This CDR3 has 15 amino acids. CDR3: CASSEVGGPNSPLHF. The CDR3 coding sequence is TGTGCCAGCAGTGAAGTGGGGGGACCAAATTCACCCCTCCACTTT.

The CDR3 DNA follows: TGCGCCAGCAGCGCAGTCACAGGGGGAGGCACAGATACGCAGTATTTT. Translating gives CASSAVTGGGTDTQYF. The chain uses TRBV5-1 and TRBJ2-3, with 8 bases matching TRBD1. Trimming took 4 bases from V and 1 from J; bases not matched to a gene: 8. Germline V lookup: CDR1 SGHRS, CDR2 YFSETQ. The CDR3 sequence is 16 residues long.

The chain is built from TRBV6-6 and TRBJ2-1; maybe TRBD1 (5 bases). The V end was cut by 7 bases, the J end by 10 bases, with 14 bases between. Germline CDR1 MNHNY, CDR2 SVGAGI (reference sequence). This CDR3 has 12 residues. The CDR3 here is CASTSRVGEQFF. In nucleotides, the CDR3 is TGTGCCAGCACCTCCAGGGTAGGGGAGCAGTTCTTC.

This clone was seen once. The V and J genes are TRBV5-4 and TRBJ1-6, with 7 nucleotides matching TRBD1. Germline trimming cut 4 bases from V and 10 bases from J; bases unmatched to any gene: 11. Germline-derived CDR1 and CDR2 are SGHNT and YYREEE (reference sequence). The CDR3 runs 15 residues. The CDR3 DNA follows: TGTGCCAGCAGCACGGACGAGACAGGGAACTCACCCCTCCACTTT. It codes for CASSTDETGNSPLHF.

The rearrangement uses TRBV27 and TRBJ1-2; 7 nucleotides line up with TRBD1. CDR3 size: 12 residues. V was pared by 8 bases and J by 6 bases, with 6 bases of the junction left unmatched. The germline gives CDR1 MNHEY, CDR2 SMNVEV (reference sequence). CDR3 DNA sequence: TGTGCCAGCGGAGGGGGCAGGGATGGCTACACCTTC. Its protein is CASGGGRDGYTF.

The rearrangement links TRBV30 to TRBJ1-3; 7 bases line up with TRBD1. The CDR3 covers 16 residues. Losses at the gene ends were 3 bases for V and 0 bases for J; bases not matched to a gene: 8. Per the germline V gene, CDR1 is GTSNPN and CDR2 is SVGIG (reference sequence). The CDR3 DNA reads TGTGCCTGGAGGGACCAGACAGGGAACTCTGGAAACACCATATATTTT. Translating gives CAWRDQTGNSGNTIYF.

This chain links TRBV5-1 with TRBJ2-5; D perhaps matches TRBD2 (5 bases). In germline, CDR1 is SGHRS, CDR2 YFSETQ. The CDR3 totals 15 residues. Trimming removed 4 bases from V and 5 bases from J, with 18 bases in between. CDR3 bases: TGCGCCAGCAGCCGGGATCGAAGGGATTCGGAGACCCAGTACTTC. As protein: CASSRDRRDSETQYF.

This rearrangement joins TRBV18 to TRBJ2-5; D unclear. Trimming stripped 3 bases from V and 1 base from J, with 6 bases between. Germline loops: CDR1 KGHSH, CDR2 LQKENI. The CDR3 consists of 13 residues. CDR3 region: CASSPTLQETQYF. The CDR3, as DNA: TGTGCCAGCTCACCGACTCTCCAAGAGACCCAGTACTTC.

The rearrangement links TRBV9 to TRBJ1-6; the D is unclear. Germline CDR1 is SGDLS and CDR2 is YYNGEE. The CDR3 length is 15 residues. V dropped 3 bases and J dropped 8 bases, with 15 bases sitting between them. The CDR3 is CASSASGDGDSPLHF. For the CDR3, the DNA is TGTGCCAGCAGCGCCTCCGGGGATGGTGATTCACCCCTCCACTTT.

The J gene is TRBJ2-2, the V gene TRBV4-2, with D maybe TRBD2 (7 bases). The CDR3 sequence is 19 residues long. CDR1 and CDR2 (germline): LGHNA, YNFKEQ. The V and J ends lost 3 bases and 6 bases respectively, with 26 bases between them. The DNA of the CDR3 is TGTGCCAGCAGCCATCTGGGGGCCGGGGGGTTCTTTTGGTCCGGGGAGCTGTTTTTT. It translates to CASSHLGAGGFFWSGELFF.

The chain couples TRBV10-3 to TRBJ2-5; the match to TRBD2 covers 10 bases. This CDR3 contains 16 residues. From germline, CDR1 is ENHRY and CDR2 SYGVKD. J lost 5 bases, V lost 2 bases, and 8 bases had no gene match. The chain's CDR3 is CAISERPSGSWETQYF. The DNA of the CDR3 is TGTGCCATCAGTGAGAGGCCTAGCGGGAGTTGGGAGACCCAGTACTTC.

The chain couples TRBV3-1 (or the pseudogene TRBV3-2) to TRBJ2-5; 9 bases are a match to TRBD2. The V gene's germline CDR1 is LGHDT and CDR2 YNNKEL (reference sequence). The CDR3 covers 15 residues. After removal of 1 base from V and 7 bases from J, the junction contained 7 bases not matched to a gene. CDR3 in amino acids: CASSQGGGRAATQYF. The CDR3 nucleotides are TGTGCCAGCAGCCAAGGCGGCGGGAGGGCCGCGACCCAGTACTTC.

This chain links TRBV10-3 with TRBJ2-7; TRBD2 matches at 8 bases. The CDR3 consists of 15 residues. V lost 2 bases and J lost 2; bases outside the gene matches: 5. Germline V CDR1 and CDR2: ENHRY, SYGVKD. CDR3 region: CAISELGRAAYEQYV. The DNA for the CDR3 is TGTGCCATCAGTGAGCTCGGGAGGGCCGCCTACGAGCAGTACGTC.

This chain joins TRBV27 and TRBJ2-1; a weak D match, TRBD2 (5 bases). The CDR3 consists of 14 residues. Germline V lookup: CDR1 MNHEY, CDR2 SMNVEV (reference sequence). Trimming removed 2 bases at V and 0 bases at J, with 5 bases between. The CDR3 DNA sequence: TGTGCCAGCAGTTTAGGGAGCTCCTACAATGAGCAGTTCTTC. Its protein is CASSLGSSYNEQFF.

CDR3 nucleotides: TGTGCCAGCAGCTTAGTAAGCGGGAGGCCCCGGGACAATGAGCAGTTCTTC. Its protein is CASSLVSGRPRDNEQFF. The V call is TRBV11-3, the J call TRBJ2-1; 9 bases line up with TRBD2. The CDR3 covers 17 residues. Germline-derived CDR1 and CDR2 are SGHNT and YENEEA. J lost 5 bases, V lost 1 base, and 9 bases had no gene match.

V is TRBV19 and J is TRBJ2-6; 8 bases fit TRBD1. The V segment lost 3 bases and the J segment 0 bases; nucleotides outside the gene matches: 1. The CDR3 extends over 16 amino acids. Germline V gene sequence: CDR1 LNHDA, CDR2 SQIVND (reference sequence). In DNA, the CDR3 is TGTGCCAGTAGTATCGGGACAGGCTCTGGGGCCAACGTCCTGACTTTC. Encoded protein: CASSIGTGSGANVLTF.

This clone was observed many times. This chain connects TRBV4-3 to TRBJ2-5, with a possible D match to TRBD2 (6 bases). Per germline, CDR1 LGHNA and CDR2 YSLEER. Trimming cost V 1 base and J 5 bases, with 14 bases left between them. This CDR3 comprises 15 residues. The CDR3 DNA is TGCGCCAGCAGCCAAGGTTGGGGAGGCCGGGAGACCCAGTACTTC. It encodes CASSQGWGGRETQYF.

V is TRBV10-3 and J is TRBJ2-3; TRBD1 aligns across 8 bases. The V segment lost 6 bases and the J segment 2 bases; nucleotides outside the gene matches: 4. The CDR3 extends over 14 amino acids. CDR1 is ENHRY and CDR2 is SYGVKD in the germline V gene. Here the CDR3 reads CAIRTGVTTDTQYF. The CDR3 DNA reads TGTGCCATCAGGACAGGGGTCACCACAGATACGCAGTATTTT.

CDR3 coding DNA: TGTGCCAGCAGCGAGGGACAGGGCACTGAAGCTTTCTTT. Protein product: CASSEGQGTEAFF. This chain joins TRBV5-4 and TRBJ1-1; TRBD1 matches at 9 bases. The length of the CDR3 is 13 residues. Germline CDR1 SGHNT, CDR2 YYREEE (reference sequence). Trimming took 4 bases from V and 4 from J; bases not matched to a gene: 2.

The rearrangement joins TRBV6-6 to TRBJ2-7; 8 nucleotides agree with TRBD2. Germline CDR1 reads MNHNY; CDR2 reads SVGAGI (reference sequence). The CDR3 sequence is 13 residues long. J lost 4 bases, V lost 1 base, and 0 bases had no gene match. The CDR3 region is CASSYLAGYEQYV. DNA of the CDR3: TGTGCCAGCAGTTACTTAGCGGGGTACGAGCAGTACGTC.